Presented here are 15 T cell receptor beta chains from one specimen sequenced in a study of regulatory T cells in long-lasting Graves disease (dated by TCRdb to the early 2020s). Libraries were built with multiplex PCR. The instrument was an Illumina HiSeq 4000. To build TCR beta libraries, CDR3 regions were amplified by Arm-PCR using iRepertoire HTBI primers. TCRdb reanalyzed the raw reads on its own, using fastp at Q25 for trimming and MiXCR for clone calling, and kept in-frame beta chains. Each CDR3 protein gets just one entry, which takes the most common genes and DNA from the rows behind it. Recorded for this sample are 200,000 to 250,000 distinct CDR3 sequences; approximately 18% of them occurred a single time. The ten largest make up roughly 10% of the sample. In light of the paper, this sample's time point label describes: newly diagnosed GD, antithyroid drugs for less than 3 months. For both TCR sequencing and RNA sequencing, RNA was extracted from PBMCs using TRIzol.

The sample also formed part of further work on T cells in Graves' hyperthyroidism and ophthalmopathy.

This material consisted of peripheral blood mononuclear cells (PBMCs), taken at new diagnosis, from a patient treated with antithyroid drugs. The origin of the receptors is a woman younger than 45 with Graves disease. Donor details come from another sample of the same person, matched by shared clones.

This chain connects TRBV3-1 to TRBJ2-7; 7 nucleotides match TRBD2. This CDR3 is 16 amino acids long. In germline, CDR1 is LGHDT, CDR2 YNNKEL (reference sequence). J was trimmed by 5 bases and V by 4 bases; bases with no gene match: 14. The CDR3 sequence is CASSLALMGGRNEQYF. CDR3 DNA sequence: TGTGCCAGCAGCCTAGCCCTCATGGGAGGGAGGAACGAGCAGTACTTC.

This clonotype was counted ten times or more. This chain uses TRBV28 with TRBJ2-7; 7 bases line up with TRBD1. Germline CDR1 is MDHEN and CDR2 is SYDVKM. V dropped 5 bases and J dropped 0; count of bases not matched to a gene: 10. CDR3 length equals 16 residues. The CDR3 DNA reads TGTGCCAGCAGTGTTCAGGGGGTCCTAAGCTCCTACGAGCAGTACTTC. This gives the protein CASSVQGVLSSYEQYF.

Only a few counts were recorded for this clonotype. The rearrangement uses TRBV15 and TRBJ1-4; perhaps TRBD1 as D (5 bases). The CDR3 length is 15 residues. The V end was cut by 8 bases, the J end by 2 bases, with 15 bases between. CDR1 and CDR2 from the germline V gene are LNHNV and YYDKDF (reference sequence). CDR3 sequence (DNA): TGTGCCACCCGCGGACAAAGGGCCACTAATGAAAAACTGTTTTTT. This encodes CATRGQRATNEKLFF.

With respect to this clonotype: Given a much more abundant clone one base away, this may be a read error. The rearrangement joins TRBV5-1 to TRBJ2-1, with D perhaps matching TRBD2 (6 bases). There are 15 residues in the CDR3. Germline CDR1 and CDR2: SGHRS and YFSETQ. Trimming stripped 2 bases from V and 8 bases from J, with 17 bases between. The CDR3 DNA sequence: TGCGCCAGCAGCTTTGGCGGGATGTCTTACGATGAGCAGTTCTTC. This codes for CASSFGGMSYDEQFF.

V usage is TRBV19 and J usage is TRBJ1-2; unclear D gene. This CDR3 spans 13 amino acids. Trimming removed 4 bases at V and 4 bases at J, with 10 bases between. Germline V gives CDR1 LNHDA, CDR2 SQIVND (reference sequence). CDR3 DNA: TGTGCCAGTAGTAGGGAACACGTCTATGGCTACACCTTC. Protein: CASSREHVYGYTF.

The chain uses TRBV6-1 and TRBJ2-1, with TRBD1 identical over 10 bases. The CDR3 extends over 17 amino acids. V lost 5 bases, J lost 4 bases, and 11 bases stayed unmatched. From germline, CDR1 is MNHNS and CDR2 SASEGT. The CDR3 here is CASSLDYRDRGYNEQFF. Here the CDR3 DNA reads TGTGCCAGCAGTCTAGATTACCGGGACAGGGGTTACAATGAGCAGTTCTTC.

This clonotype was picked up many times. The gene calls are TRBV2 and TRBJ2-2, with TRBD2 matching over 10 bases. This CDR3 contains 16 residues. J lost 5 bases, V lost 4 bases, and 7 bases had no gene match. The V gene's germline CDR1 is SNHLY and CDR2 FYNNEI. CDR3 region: CASSVLAGVGTGELFF. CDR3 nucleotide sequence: TGTGCCAGCAGTGTTCTAGCGGGAGTAGGAACCGGGGAGCTGTTTTTT. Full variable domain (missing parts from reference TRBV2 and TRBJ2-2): EPEVTQTPSHQVTQMGQEVILRCVPISNHLYFYWYRQILGQKVEFLVSFYNNEISEKSEIFDDQFSVERPDGSNFTLKIRSTKLEDSAMYFCASSVLAGVGTGELFFGEGSRLTVL.

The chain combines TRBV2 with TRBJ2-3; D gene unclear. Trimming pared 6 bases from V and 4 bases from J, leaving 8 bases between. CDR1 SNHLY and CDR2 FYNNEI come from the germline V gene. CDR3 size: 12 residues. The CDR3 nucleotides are TGTGCCAGCAGGGAGTCGGCAGATACGCAGTATTTT. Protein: CASRESADTQYF.

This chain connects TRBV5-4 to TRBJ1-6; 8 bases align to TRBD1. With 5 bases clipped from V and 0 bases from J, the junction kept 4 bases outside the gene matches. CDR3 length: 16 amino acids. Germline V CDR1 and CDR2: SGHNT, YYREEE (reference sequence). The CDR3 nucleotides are TGTGCCAGCAGGTCAGGGGGCAGCTCCTATAATTCACCCCTCCACTTT. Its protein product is CASRSGGSSYNSPLHF.

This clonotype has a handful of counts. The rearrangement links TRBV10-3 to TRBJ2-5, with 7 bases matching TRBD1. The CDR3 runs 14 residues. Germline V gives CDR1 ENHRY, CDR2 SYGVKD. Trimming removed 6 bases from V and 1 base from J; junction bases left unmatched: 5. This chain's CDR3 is CAIRKTGTQETQYF. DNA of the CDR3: TGTGCCATCAGGAAGACAGGGACCCAAGAGACCCAGTACTTC.

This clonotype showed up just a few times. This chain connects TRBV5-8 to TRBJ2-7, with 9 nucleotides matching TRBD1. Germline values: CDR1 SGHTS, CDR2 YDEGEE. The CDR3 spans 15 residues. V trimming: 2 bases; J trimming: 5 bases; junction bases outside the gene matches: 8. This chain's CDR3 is CASSFMGQGKNEQYF. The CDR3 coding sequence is TGTGCCAGCAGCTTCATGGGACAGGGAAAAAACGAGCAGTACTTC.

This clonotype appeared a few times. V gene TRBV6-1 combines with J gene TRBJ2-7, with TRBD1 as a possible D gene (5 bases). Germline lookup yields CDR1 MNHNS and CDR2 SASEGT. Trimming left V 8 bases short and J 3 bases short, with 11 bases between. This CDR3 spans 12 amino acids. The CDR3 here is CASGIDSYEQYF. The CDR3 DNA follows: TGTGCCAGCGGCATAGACAGCTACGAGCAGTACTTC.

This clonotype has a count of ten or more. CDR3 in amino acids: CASSLGAGVSYEQYF. The CDR3 DNA reads TGCGCCAGCAGCCTGGGGGCGGGGGTTTCCTACGAGCAGTACTTC. This chain joins TRBV5-1 and TRBJ2-7, with D perhaps TRBD2 (7 bases). The CDR3 spans 15 residues. Deletions cut 4 bases from V and 1 base from J, with 15 bases between. In germline, CDR1 is SGHRS, CDR2 YFSETQ.

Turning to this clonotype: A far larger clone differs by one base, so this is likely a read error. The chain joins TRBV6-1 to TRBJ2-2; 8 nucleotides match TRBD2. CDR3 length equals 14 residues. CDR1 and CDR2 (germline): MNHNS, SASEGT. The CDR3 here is CASSVQRDSGELVF. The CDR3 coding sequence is TGTGCCAGCAGTGTTCAGCGGGATAGCGGGGAGCTGGTTTTT.

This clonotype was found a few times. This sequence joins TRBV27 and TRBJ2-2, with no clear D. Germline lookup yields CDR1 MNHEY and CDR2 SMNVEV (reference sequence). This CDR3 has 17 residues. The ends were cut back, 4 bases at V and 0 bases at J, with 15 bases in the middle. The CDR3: CASSSGLSSANTGELFF. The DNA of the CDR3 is TGTGCCAGCAGTTCAGGCCTTTCCTCCGCGAACACCGGGGAGCTGTTTTTT.